Presented here are 23 T cell receptor beta chains from one specimen sequenced in a study of Graves' ophthalmopathy and Graves' hyperthyroidism. Amplification targeted the TCR beta CDR3 regions, with RNA transcripts as the source material. The workflow started with a first-round RT-PCR run with HTBI primers and then moved on to a second-round multiplex PCR. Each CDR3 protein is one row after TCRdb ran MiXCR on the multiplex PCR reads. Altogether over a million distinct CDR3 sequences are present, less than 45% being singletons, with the ten largest covering around 10%. Sequencing used peripheral blood or thyroid tissue (not recorded which). The source is an adult man with Graves' hyperthyroidism.

In its sample, this clonotype was seen many times. This chain joins TRBV7-9 and TRBJ1-2; TRBD1 matches at 7 bases. The CDR3 contains 13 residues. Germline assignment: CDR1 SEHNR and CDR2 FQNEAQ (reference sequence). V shed 4 bases, J shed 9 bases, and the junction held 8 bases outside the gene matches. The CDR3: CASSSELTGSYTF. The CDR3, as DNA: TGTGCCAGCAGCTCCGAACTGACAGGGAGCTACACCTTC. The full variable domain, with the rest looked up from reference TRBV7-9 and TRBJ1-2, is DTGVSQNPRHKITKRGQNVTFRCDPISEHNRLYWYRQTLGQGPEFLTYFQNEAQLEKSRLLSDRFSAERPKGSFSTLEIQRTEQGDSAMYLCASSSELTGSYTFGSGTRLTVV.

Regarding this clonotype: A junction end diverges from the germline sequence, so it may reflect a read error. The genes are TRBV5-1 and TRBJ2-5; TRBD2 aligns across 12 bases. This CDR3 comprises 15 residues. Germline values: CDR1 SGHRS, CDR2 YFSETQ. The CDR3 loop reads CASASSGRVQGTQYF. The CDR3 region has the DNA TGCGCCAGCGCTTCTAGCGGGAGGGTTCAAGGGACCCAGTACTTC.

The J gene is TRBJ1-5, the V gene TRBV6-6; 9 positions match TRBD1. The length of the CDR3 is 17 residues. Trimming cost V 8 bases and J 6 bases; bases outside gene matches: 17. Germline V gives CDR1 MNHNY, CDR2 SVGAGI (reference sequence). The CDR3 spells CASGFARGTGRIQPQHF. The CDR3 DNA sequence: TGTGCCAGCGGATTCGCGAGGGGGACAGGGCGGATTCAGCCCCAGCATTTT.

The V gene is TRBV3-1, the J gene TRBJ1-5; no firm D call. The CDR3 runs 16 residues. Trimming removed 3 bases at V and 0 bases at J, with 12 bases between. CDR1 is LGHDT, CDR2 YNNKEL, per germline (reference sequence). The CDR3 nucleotides read TGTGCCAGCAGCCACCGGAGACGGAATAGCAATCAGCCCCAGCATTTT. Protein sequence: CASSHRRRNSNQPQHF. Full variable domain (missing parts from reference TRBV3-1 and TRBJ1-5): DTAVSQTPKYLVTQMGNDKSIKCEQNLGHDTMYWYKQDSKKFLKIMFSYNNKELIINETVPNRFSPKSPDKAHLNLHINSLELGDSAVYFCASSHRRRNSNQPQHFGDGTRLSIL.

This clonotype came up many times. This chain connects TRBV11-2 to TRBJ2-5; 11 nucleotides match TRBD2. The trim removed 5 bases at V and 0 bases at J, leaving 2 bases unmatched. The CDR3 length is 15 residues. Germline CDR1 SGHAT, CDR2 FQNNGV. The CDR3 DNA sequence: TGTGCCAGCAGCACTAGCGGGAGAGACCAAGAGACCCAGTACTTC. Protein product: CASSTSGRDQETQYF.

Concerning this clonotype itself: Possible read error: a much larger clone is one base away. The chain carries TRBV20-1 and TRBJ1-5; a weak D match, TRBD1 (6 bases). The CDR3 contains 15 residues. V dropped 1 base and J dropped 11 bases, with 21 bases sitting between them. CDR1 DFQATT and CDR2 SNEGSKA come from the germline V gene (reference sequence). CDR3 bases: TGCAGTGCTAGAGGCGTCGAGGGGGGCTCGATCGCCCAGCATTTT. Amino acids: CSARGVEGGSIAQHF.

This clonotype was seen at least ten times. The J gene is TRBJ2-6, the V gene TRBV14; D is undetermined. Germline V gives CDR1 SGHDN, CDR2 FVKESK. The CDR3 covers 18 residues. V dropped 0 bases and J dropped 0 bases, with 12 bases sitting between them. This CDR3 reads CASSQDRAALSGANVLTF. CDR3 sequence (DNA): TGTGCCAGCAGCCAAGACCGGGCGGCGCTCTCTGGGGCCAACGTCCTGACTTTC.

In its sample, this clonotype was seen many times. The chain is built from TRBV2 and TRBJ2-6; D is uncertain. V dropped 8 bases and J dropped 3 bases, with 17 bases sitting between them. The CDR3 loop spans 16 amino acids. Germline values: CDR1 SNHLY, CDR2 FYNNEI. The CDR3: CASRTWIVFGANVLTF. The CDR3 DNA sequence: TGTGCCAGCCGGACCTGGATAGTCTTTGGGGCCAACGTCCTGACTTTC.

The chain recombines TRBV7-3 with TRBJ2-6; 8 bases fit TRBD1. There are 16 residues in the CDR3. From germline, CDR1 is SGHTA and CDR2 FQGTGA. V lost 3 bases and J lost 1; bases outside the gene matches: 2. The CDR3 is CASSFTGGSGANVLTF. DNA for the CDR3: TGTGCCAGCAGCTTCACAGGGGGTTCTGGGGCCAACGTCCTGACTTTC.

About this clonotype itself: Lacking the conserved final phenylalanine or tryptophan, this CDR3 likely reflects a read error. The DNA is left out, because the CDR3 cannot be placed on it with certainty; the CDR3 is given as TCRdb lists it. The V and J genes are TRBV20-1 and TRBJ2-5; the DNA was not used to check the table's D call, TRBD1. Germline-derived CDR1 and CDR2 are DFQATT and SNEGSKA (reference sequence). The CDR3 region is 9 residues in length, termini included. CDR3 loop: CSARDETWG.

There are many counts of this clonotype. V and J are TRBV15 and TRBJ2-2; the match to TRBD1 covers 7 bases. Trimming took 3 bases from V and 3 from J; bases not matched to a gene: 4. Germline loops: CDR1 LNHNV, CDR2 YYDKDF (reference sequence). The CDR3 totals 15 residues. CDR3 bases: TGTGCCACCAGCAGGGACGGGACAGACACCGGGGAGCTGTTTTTT. It codes for CATSRDGTDTGELFF.

Concerning this clonotype: A much larger clone sits a single nucleotide away, making a read error possible. This chain links TRBV2 with TRBJ2-7; 7 bases map to TRBD2. CDR3 length: 16 residues. The J segment lost 2 bases and the V segment lost 8 bases, leaving 15 bases of the junction unmatched. Germline CDR1 reads SNHLY; CDR2 reads FYNNEI. CDR3 sequence reads: CASGDGSGVSAYEQYF. The CDR3, as DNA: TGTGCCAGCGGCGACGGGAGCGGGGTTAGTGCCTACGAGCAGTACTTC.

This chain connects TRBV28 to TRBJ1-2; 11 nucleotides align to TRBD1. CDR1 and CDR2 (germline): MDHEN, SYDVKM. With 5 bases clipped from V and 3 bases from J, the junction kept 8 bases outside the gene matches. CDR3 length equals 16 residues. CDR3 coding DNA: TGTGCCAGCAGTCCCGCGGACAGGGGGCGGCACTATGGCTACACCTTC. It specifies CASSPADRGRHYGYTF.

This clonotype has only one observation. The chain has TRBV25-1 and TRBJ1-3; D is uncertain. Looked up from germline, CDR1 is MGHDK and CDR2 is SYGVNS. Trimming stripped 5 bases from V and 10 bases from J, with 15 bases between. This CDR3 is built from 13 residues. CDR3 amino acids: CASSLRNFGTIYF. The CDR3 DNA sequence: TGTGCCAGCAGTTTGAGGAATTTCGGGACCATATATTTT.

This clonotype was seen just once. One base away lies a much larger clone, so this may be a sequencing read error. The V call is TRBV4-1, the J call TRBJ2-5, with 7 bases lining up with TRBD2. CDR1 is MGHRA, CDR2 YSYEKL, per germline. V lost 0 bases, J lost 5 bases, and 12 bases stayed unmatched. The CDR3 consists of 17 residues. The CDR3 bases are TGCGCCAGCAGCCAAGAAACCGCGGCGGGAGTGGCGGAGACCCAGTACTTC. Its translation: CASSQETAAGVAETQYF.

This clonotype was detected only a few times. The V and J genes are TRBV20-1 and TRBJ1-2; 7 bases are shared with TRBD1. Per germline, CDR1 DFQATT and CDR2 SNEGSKA (reference sequence). Trimming took 6 bases from V and 8 from J; bases not matched to a gene: 6. The CDR3 loop spans 11 amino acids. The CDR3 protein is CSANRGEGYTF. In nucleotides, the CDR3 is TGCAGTGCCAACAGGGGAGAAGGCTACACCTTC.

The table lists this clonotype with many counts. This chain connects TRBV25-1 to TRBJ1-2, with 7 bases that match TRBD1. This CDR3 spans 13 amino acids. Trimming cost V 5 bases and J 5 bases; bases outside gene matches: 5. Germline assignment: CDR1 MGHDK and CDR2 SYGVNS. As DNA, the CDR3 is TGTGCCAGCAGTAGGGACAGCCAATATGGCTACACCTTC. This sequence encodes CASSRDSQYGYTF.

This clonotype has just a few counts. The gene calls are TRBV2 and TRBJ2-5, with TRBD2 matching over 8 bases. With 4 bases clipped from V and 1 base from J, the junction kept 2 bases outside the gene matches. This CDR3 has 14 amino acids. The V gene's germline CDR1 is SNHLY and CDR2 FYNNEI. The CDR3, as DNA: TGTGCCAGCAGTGCGACTAGCGTCCAAGAGACCCAGTACTTC. It encodes CASSATSVQETQYF.

The rearrangement links TRBV29-1 to TRBJ1-3; TRBD1 is a possible D gene (6 bases). CDR3 length equals 15 residues. The V and J ends lost 8 bases and 3 bases respectively, with 20 bases between them. CDR1 is SQVTM, CDR2 ANQGSEA, per germline. The CDR3 nucleotides read TGCAGCCTCTTAAGGGGGACGGGCCATGGAAACACCATATATTTT. Its translation is CSLLRGTGHGNTIYF.

This clonotype turned up a few times. The J gene is TRBJ2-7, the V gene TRBV7-8; D possibly corresponds to TRBD2 (7 bases). V lost 1 base and J lost 6, with 16 bases in between. CDR1 SGHVS and CDR2 FQNEAQ come from the germline V gene. CDR3 length equals 15 residues. DNA of the CDR3: TGTGCCAGCAGCTTAGTCCCGGAGGGGGGGGGCGAGCAGTACTTC. It encodes CASSLVPEGGGEQYF.

This clonotype has a count of ten or more. This rearrangement joins TRBV20-1 to TRBJ2-7, with TRBD2 as a possible D gene (5 bases). Per germline, CDR1 DFQATT and CDR2 SNEGSKA (reference sequence). Trimming left V 0 bases short and J 7 bases short, with 16 bases between. The CDR3 is made up of 14 amino acids. The CDR3 is CSARDRRAEWEQYF. DNA for the CDR3: TGCAGTGCTAGAGATCGGCGGGCGGAGTGGGAGCAGTACTTC.

With respect to this clonotype: It may be a read error: a sequence one base away is much more abundant. The rearrangement links TRBV7-9 to TRBJ2-7; 13 nucleotides agree with TRBD2. Germline V gene lookup returns CDR1 SEHNR and CDR2 FQNEAQ (reference sequence). This CDR3 spans 17 amino acids. V lost 9 bases and J lost 5; bases outside the gene matches: 16. CDR3 residues: CASSRGTSGTTTHEQYF. Here the CDR3 DNA reads TGTGCCAGTAGCCGTGGGACTAGCGGGACGACGACCCACGAGCAGTACTTC.

V gene TRBV10-2 combines with J gene TRBJ2-7, with 10 bases lining up with TRBD2. The ends lost 2 bases at V and 3 bases at J; junction bases unmatched: 16. The germline gives CDR1 WSHSY, CDR2 SAAADI. This CDR3 region has 19 residues. CDR3 amino acids: CASSEPTRGSGRRNYEQYF. The CDR3 DNA reads TGCGCCAGCAGTGAGCCGACTCGTGGTAGCGGGAGGAGAAACTACGAGCAGTACTTC.